This T cell receptor beta chain is drawn from a study of T cell changes during pregnancy in multiple sclerosis. The assay was immunoSEQ multiplex PCR, and TCRdb's table has in-frame clones only and misses some. The repertoire holds 40,000 to 45,000 clones, with about 91% as singletons. Germline lookup yields CDR1 MNHNS and CDR2 SASEGT. The CDR3 length is 12 residues. The junction had 2 bases not matched to a gene; V was cut back by 5 bases and J by 7 bases. The chain has TRBV6-1 and TRBJ1-2; TRBD1 aligns across 9 bases. The receptor comes from a female donor with multiple sclerosis, enrolled in a pregnancy study. The source material was CD4+ T cells from peripheral blood mononuclear cells, sampled in the first trimester of pregnancy. The CDR3 coding sequence is TGTGCCAGCAGTACAGGGGGCCCTGGCTACACCTTC. Protein: CASSTGGPGYTF.